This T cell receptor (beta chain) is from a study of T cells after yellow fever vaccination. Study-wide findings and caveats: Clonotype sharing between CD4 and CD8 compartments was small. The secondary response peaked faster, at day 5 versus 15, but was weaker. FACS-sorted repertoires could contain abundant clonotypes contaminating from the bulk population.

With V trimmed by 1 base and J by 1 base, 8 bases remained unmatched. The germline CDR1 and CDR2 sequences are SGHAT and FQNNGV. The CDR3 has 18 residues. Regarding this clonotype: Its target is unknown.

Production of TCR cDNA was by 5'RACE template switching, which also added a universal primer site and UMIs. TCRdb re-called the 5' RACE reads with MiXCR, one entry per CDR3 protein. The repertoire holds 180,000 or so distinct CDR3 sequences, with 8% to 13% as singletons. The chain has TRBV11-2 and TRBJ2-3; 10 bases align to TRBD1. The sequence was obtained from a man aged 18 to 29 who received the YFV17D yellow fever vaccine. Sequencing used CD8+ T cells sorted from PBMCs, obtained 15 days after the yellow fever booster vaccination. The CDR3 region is CASSLAGTGVRGTDTQYF. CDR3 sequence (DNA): TGTGCCAGCAGCTTAGCTGGGACAGGGGTTAGAGGCACAGATACGCAGTATTTT.